The table lists the clone carrying this TCR beta chain with a few counts. An end of the junction differs from the germline gene, which may be a read error. The germline CDR1 and CDR2 sequences are MNHNS and SASEGT. This CDR3 is 14 amino acids long. The data were obtained in a study of blood T cell repertoires in COVID-19. Study details: Spain, Italy and the United States supplied samples that represented acute and convalescent COVID-19.

In the original workflow: For nucleated cells, counts were estimated from reference gene primer amplification. The data were produced by immunoSEQ multiplex PCR, yet TCRdb's version contains in-frame clones alone and is incomplete. For V, J and clone size, that table is used; D and trimming come from the DNA. The repertoire holds more than 95,000 clones, with approximately 85% as singletons. V is TRBV6-1 and J is TRBJ2-7; D is unclear. The TCR sequence derives from a man at least 80 years old with active or convalescent COVID-19. Sequencing was carried out using peripheral blood. The DNA of the CDR3 is TGTGCCAGCAGTGAAGCGCTTTTAGTGTTCCCCCGGGACTTC. Translation: CASSEALLVFPRDF.